These T cell receptor beta chains were read from a single sample in a study of shared clonotypes between healthy human individuals. The method was immunoSEQ multiplex PCR; TCRdb's version includes in-frame clones alone and lacks a portion of them. Of about 1 million clones listed, around 74% were seen once; the top ten hold roughly 1.4%. Sequencing was performed on memory CD4+ T cells sorted from blood. The receptors come from a man aged 18 to 29 in good health. Each CDR3 is given with its conserved first and last residue. The D gene is left open where the match is weak. Size is omitted from some rows. Given values are once, few, many or a class for expanded clones.

TRBJ2-7,TRBV7-8,-,-,TGTGCCAGCAGCTTGGGTACAGGCTTCTACGAGCAGTACTTC,CASSLGTGFYEQYF
TRBJ2-7,TRBV6-5,-,-,TGTGCCAGCAGTCTTTATGGACAGAATCTCGGCGAGCAGTACTTC,CASSLYGQNLGEQYF
TRBJ2-2,TRBV18,-,once,TGTGCCAGCTCACCTCAAACCACCGGGGAACTGTTTTTT,CASSPQTTGELFF
TRBJ2-6,TRBV4-3,-,-,TGCGCCAGCAGCCCCCTGGGGATGGATACTGGGGCCAACGTCCTGACTTTC,CASSPLGMDTGANVLTF
TRBJ1-2,TRBV2,TRBD1,-,TGTGCCAGCAGTGACTATCTCCCGGGACAGGGATCTGGCTACACCTTC,CASSDYLPGQGSGYTF
TRBJ2-3,TRBV6-5,-,-,TGTGCCAGCAGTTACTCGATAGGGTCAGGAGATACGCAGTATTTT,CASSYSIGSGDTQYF
TRBJ1-2,TRBV5-5,TRBD1,-,TGTGCCAGCAGCCAGGGACAGAGTAGCTATGGCTACACCTTC,CASSQGQSSYGYTF
TRBJ2-1,TRBV5-1,TRBD2,-,TGCGCCAGCAGCACCCTCGCGGGGGGCCACAATGAGCAGTTCTTC,CASSTLAGGHNEQFF
TRBJ1-1,TRBV29-1,-,-,TGCAGCGGGACCTTCGGCAACACTGAAGCTTTCTTT,CSGTFGNTEAFF
TRBJ1-2,TRBV30,TRBD1,-,TGTGCCTGGAGCCCAGGGGGCAACTATGGCTACACCTTC,CAWSPGGNYGYTF
TRBJ2-6,TRBV5-1,TRBD1,-,TGCGCCAGCAGCCCCCTCGGGACAGGGAACTCTGGGGCCAACGTCCTGACTTTC,CASSPLGTGNSGANVLTF
TRBJ1-1,TRBV7-2,-,-,TGTGCCAGCAGAAGGGACCCGACAGAAGCTTTCTTT,CASRRDPTEAFF